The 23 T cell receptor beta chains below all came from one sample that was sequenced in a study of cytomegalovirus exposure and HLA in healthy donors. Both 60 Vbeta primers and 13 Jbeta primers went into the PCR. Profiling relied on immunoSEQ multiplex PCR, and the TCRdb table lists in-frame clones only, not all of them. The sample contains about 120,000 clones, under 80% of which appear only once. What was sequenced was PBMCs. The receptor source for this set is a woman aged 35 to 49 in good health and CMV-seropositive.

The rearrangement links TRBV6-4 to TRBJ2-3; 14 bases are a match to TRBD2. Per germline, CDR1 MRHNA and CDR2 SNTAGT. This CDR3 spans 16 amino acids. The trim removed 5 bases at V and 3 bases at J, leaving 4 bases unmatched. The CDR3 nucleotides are TGTGCCAGCAGTCTGACTAGCGGGGGGGCAACAGATACGCAGTATTTT. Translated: CASSLTSGGATDTQYF.

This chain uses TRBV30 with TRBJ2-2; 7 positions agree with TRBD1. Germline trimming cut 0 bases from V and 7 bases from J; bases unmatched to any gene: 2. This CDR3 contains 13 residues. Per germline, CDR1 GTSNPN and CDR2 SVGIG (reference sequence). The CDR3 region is CAWSVQGFGELFF. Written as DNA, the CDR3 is TGTGCCTGGAGTGTACAGGGGTTCGGGGAGCTGTTTTTT.

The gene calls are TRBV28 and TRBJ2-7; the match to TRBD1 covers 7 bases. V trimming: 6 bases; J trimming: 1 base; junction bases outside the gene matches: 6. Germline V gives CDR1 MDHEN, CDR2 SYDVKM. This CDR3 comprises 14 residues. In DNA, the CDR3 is TGTGCCAGCAGATCTCCGGGACAGTCCTACGAGCAGTACTTC. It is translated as CASRSPGQSYEQYF.

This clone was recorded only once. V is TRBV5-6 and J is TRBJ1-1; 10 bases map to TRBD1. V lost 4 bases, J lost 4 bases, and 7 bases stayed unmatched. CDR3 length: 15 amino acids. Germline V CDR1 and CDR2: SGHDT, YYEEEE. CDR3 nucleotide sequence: TGTGCCAGCAGCGGATGGACAGGGGGGTTCACTGAAGCTTTCTTT. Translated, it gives CASSGWTGGFTEAFF. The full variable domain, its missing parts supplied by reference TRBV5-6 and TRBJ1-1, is DAGVTQSPTHLIKTRGQQVTLRCSPKSGHDTVSWYQQALGQGPQFIFQYYEEEERQRGNFPDRFSGHQFPNYSSELNVNALLLGDSALYLCASSGWTGGFTEAFFGQGTRLTVV.

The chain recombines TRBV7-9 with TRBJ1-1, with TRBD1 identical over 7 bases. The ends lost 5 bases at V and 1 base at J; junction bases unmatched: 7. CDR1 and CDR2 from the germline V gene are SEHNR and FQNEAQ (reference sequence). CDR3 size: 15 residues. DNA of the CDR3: TGTGCCAGCAGCACCTGGACAGGAGAGAACACTGAAGCTTTCTTT. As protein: CASSTWTGENTEAFF.

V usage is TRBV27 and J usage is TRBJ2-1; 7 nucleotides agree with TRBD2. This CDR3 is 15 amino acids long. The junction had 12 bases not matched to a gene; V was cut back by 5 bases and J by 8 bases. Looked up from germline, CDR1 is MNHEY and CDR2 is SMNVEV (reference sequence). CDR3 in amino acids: CASSPGTTRRDEQFF. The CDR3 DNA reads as TGTGCCAGCAGTCCGGGGACTACTCGGAGGGATGAGCAGTTCTTC.

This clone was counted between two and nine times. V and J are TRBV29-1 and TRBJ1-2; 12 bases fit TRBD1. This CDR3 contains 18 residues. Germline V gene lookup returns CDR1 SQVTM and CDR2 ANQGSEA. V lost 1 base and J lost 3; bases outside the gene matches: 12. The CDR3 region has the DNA TGCAGCGTTGAAGGTATACGGGACAGGGGGCCGAAAGACTATGGCTACACCTTC. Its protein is CSVEGIRDRGPKDYGYTF.

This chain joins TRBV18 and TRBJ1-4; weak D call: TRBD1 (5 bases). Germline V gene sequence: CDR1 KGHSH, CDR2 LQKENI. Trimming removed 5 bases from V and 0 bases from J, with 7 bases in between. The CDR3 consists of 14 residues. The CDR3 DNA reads TGTGCCAGCTCATCGACAGCAACTAATGAAAAACTGTTTTTT. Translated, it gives CASSSTATNEKLFF.

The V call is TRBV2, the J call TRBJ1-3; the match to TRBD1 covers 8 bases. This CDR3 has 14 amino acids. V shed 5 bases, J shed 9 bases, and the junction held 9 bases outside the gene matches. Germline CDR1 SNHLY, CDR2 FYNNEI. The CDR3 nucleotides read TGTGCCAGCAGTCGGACAGGGAAGCAGGGCACCATATATTTT. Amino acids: CASSRTGKQGTIYF. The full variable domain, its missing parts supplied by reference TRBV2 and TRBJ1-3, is EPEVTQTPSHQVTQMGQEVILRCVPISNHLYFYWYRQILGQKVEFLVSFYNNEISEKSEIFDDQFSVERPDGSNFTLKIRSTKLEDSAMYFCASSRTGKQGTIYFGEGSWLTVV.

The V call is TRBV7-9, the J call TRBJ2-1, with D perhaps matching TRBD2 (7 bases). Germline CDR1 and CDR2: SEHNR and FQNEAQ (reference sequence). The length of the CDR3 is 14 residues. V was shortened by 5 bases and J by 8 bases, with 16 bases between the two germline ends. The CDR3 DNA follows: TGTGCCAGCAGCACAGGACTAGGGGGGGATGAGCAGTTCTTC. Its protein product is CASSTGLGGDEQFF.

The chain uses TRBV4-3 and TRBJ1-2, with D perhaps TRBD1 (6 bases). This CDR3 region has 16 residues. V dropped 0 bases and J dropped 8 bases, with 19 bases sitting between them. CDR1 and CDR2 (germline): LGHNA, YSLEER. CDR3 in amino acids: CASSQDHRASIIGYTF. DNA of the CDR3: TGCGCCAGCAGCCAAGATCACAGGGCCTCGATTATCGGCTACACCTTC.

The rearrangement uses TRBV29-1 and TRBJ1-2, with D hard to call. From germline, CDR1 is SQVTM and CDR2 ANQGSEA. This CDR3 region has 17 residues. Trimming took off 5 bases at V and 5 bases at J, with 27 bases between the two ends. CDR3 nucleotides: TGCAGCGTTATCGCAGAGGACCGGGATTCAGCCCCTTATGGCTACACCTTC. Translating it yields CSVIAEDRDSAPYGYTF.

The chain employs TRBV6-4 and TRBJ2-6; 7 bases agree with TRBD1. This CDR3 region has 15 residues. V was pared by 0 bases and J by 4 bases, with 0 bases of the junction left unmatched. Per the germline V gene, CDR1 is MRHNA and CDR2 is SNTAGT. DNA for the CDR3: TGTGCCAGCAGTGACTCGGACAGGGGGGCCAACGTCCTGACTTTC. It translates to CASSDSDRGANVLTF.

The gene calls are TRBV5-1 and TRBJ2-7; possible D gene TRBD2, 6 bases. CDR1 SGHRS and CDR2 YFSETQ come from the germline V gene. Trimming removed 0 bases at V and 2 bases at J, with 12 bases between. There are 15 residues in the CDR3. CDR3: CASSLGPGETYEQYF. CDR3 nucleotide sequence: TGCGCCAGCAGCTTGGGACCGGGAGAAACCTACGAGCAGTACTTC.

CDR3 nucleotides: TGTGCCAGCAGCTCCCAACCTGTCACTCCCACCTACTACAATGAGCAGTTCTTC. Amino acids: CASSSQPVTPTYYNEQFF. The V and J genes are TRBV7-3 and TRBJ2-1; D remains unclear. Trimming pared 4 bases from V and 3 bases from J, leaving 22 bases between. CDR3 size: 18 residues. Germline V lookup: CDR1 SGHTA, CDR2 FQGTGA.

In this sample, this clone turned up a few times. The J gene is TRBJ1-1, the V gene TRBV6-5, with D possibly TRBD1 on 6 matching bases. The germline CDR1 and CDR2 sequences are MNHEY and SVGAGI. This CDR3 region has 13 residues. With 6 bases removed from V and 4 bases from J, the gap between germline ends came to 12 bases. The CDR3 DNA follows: TGTGCCAGCAGACAACAGGGTGCCACTGAAGCTTTCTTT. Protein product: CASRQQGATEAFF.

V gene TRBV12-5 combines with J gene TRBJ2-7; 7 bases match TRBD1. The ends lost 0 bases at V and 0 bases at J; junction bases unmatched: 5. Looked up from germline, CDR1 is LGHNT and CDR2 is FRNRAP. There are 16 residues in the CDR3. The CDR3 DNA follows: TGTGCTAGTGGTTTGGTAGGGGGCCGTAGCTCCTACGAGCAGTACTTC. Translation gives CASGLVGGRSSYEQYF.

CDR3 sequence reads: CASSLTSGRREQYF. The CDR3 nucleotides read TGTGCCAGCAGCTTGACTAGCGGGAGGCGGGAGCAGTACTTC. This chain connects TRBV5-4 to TRBJ2-7, with 12 bases fitting TRBD2. The ends lost 1 base at V and 7 bases at J; junction bases unmatched: 3. Germline assignment: CDR1 SGHNT and CDR2 YYREEE (reference sequence). The CDR3 contains 14 residues.

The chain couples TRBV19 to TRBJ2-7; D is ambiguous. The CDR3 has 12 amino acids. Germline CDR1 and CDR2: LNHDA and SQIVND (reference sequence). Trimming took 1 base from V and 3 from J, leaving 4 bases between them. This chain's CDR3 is CASSIAGYEQYF. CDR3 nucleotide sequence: TGTGCCAGTAGTATAGCCGGCTACGAGCAGTACTTC.

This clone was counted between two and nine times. CDR3 coding DNA: TGTGCCAGCAGTGCGACTTGGACAGGGGGGGATGGCTACACCTTC. Its translation: CASSATWTGGDGYTF. The rearrangement uses TRBV6-1 and TRBJ1-2, with 10 bases fitting TRBD1. Germline CDR1 reads MNHNS; CDR2 reads SASEGT. V was clipped by 4 bases and J by 6 bases; unmatched bases: 8. This CDR3 spans 15 amino acids.

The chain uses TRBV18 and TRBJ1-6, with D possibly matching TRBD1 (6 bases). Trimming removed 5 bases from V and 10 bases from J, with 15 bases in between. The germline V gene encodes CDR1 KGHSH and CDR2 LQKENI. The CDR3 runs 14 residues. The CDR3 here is CASSKDRKNSPLHF. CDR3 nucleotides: TGTGCCAGCTCAAAGGACAGAAAGAACTCACCCCTCCACTTT.

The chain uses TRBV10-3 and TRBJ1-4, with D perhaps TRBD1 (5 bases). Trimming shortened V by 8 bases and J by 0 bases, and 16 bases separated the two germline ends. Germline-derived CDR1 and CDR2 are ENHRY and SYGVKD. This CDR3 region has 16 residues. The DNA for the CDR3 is TGTGCCATCTCCGCGGGGGGGTGGTCAACTAATGAAAAACTGTTTTTT. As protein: CAISAGGWSTNEKLFF.

CDR3 nucleotide sequence: TGCGCCAGCAGCCAAGGGGCAGGACAGAGCACAGATACGCAGTATTTT. Protein: CASSQGAGQSTDTQYF. This chain uses TRBV4-3 with TRBJ2-3, with D possibly matching TRBD1 (6 bases). CDR3 length equals 16 residues. Trimming took 1 base from V and 0 from J, leaving 11 bases between them. Germline-derived CDR1 and CDR2 are LGHNA and YSLEER.